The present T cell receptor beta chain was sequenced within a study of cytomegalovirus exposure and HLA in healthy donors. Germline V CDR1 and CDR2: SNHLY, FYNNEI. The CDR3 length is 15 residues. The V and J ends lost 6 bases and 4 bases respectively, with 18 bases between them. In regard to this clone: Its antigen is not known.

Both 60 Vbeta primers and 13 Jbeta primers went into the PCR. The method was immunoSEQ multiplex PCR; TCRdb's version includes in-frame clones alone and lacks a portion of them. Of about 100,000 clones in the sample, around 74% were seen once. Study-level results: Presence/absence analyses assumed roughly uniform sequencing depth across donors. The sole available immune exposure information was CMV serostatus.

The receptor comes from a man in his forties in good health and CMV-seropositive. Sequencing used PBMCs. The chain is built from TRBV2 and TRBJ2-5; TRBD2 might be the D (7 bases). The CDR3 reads CASSQNRGGLETQYF. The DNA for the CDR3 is TGTGCCAGCAGCCAAAATAGGGGGGGGCTAGAGACCCAGTACTTC.